This TCR beta chain comes out of a study of OX40 agonist ivuxolimab in advanced cancers. Overall study context: Ivuxolimab, an agonist antibody against OX40 (CD134), was given to patients. Under the entry rules, prior anti-PD-1, anti-PD-L1 or anti-CTLA-4 therapy was allowed, and about 40% had some. Partial responses were achieved by three patients, one with hepatocellular carcinoma and two with cutaneous melanoma. Study-wide results and limits: Compared with CD4+, CD8+ T cells on average had more expanded clones.

Sequencing used immunoSEQ multiplex PCR; TCRdb keeps in-frame clones, though not all of them. The table records approximately 49,000 clones, less than 85% of them present only once. CDR3 length: 20 residues. V trimming: 0 bases; J trimming: 2 bases; junction bases outside the gene matches: 12. CDR1 is LGHNA and CDR2 is YSLEER in the germline V gene. Regarding this clone: Its target is unknown.

This specimen was CD4+ or CD8+ T cells sorted from blood, taken in a trial of the OX40 agonist ivuxolimab. The chain couples TRBV4-3 to TRBJ2-6; 8 nucleotides match TRBD2. The receptor's source is an adult with an advanced solid tumor such as melanoma, head and neck, liver or kidney cancer. The CDR3 DNA follows: TGCGCCAGCAGCCAAGATATCCCCGGGGGGGGTATAACTGGGGCCAACGTCCTGACTTTC. Its protein is CASSQDIPGGGITGANVLTF.